This T cell receptor (beta chain) appears in the sequencing data of a study of T cell responses to AZD1222 COVID-19 vaccine. Overall study results and limits: Among vaccine-associated CD4 TCRs, coverage spanned spike, with dominance at 160-218 and 743-854. Elevations in Spike-specific TCR breadth and depth followed administration of two AZD1222 doses. Seropositive at baseline were only a handful of AZD1222 recipients.

To note about this clone: Its cognate antigen is unknown.

Sequencing used immunoSEQ multiplex PCR; TCRdb keeps in-frame clones, though not all of them. The profile shows 95,000 to 150,000 clones, roughly nine tenths of them singletons. The CDR3 loop spans 12 amino acids. Trimming pared 5 bases from V and 6 bases from J, leaving 11 bases between. Germline assignment: CDR1 SGHRS and CDR2 YFSETQ. This chain uses TRBV5-1 with TRBJ1-1; a possible D gene is TRBD1 (6 bases). This TCR derives from an adult in good health. Material: peripheral blood, obtained on day 0 of AZD1222 vaccination. The CDR3 nucleotides are TGCGCCAGCAGGGCTACAGGGTCTGAAGCTTTCTTT. It encodes CASRATGSEAFF.